Listed below are T cell receptor beta chains from one sample, sequenced in a study of CD8+CD57+ T cells in acquired aplastic anemia. TCRdb passed the reads through MiXCR, listing each CDR3 protein once. Among some 190,000 distinct CDR3 sequences listed, 45% to 50% were seen once. Material for sequencing was sorted CD4+, CD8+, or CD8+CD57+ T cells (not recorded which) from PBMCs. Every receptor here comes from a human donor in good health. CDR3s include the opening cysteine and the closing phenylalanine or tryptophan. D genes are given only for firm matches. Some rows have no size entry. The others give once, few or many, or a class for an expanded clone.

>14|TRBV7-9|.|many|TRBJ2-2
TGTGCCAGCAGCTTGGATTCGAACACCGGGGAGCTGTTTTTT
CASSLDSNTGELFF
>14|TRBV5-8|.|.|TRBJ1-1
TGTGCCAGCAGCCCAGGGATTGGGGGCACTGAAGCTTTCTTT
CASSPGIGGTEAFF
>20|TRBV10-1|TRBD1|once|TRBJ2-6
TGCGCCAGCAGTGAGTATCGAGGGGGCAAAGTTTGTTCTGGGGCCAACGTCCTGACTTTC
CASSEYRGGKVCSGANVLTF
>14|TRBV19|.|many|TRBJ1-6
TGTGCCAGTAGTCTTCAGGATGGGAATTCACCCCTCCACTTT
CASSLQDGNSPLHF
>14|TRBV6-2/TRBV6-3|.|many|TRBJ2-7
TGTGCCAGCACCCCCGGGCGCCTCCGTCCCGTGTCGTACTTC
CASTPGRLRPVSYF
>14|TRBV2|.|.|TRBJ2-5
TGTGCCAGCAGGGTACTAGAGTACGGGGAGACCCAGTACTTC
CASRVLEYGETQYF
>12|TRBV7-6|.|many|TRBJ2-7
TGTGCCAGCAGCTTGGCCGGGGACGAGCAGTACTTC
CASSLAGDEQYF
>14|TRBV24-1|.|many|TRBJ1-5
TGTGCCACCAGTGATTCTTCTAGCAATCAGCCCCAGCATTTT
CATSDSSSNQPQHF
>15|TRBV5-1|TRBD2|few|TRBJ2-7
TGCGCCAGCAGCTCTGGACTAGGGGCGGGTTACGAGCAGTACTTC
CASSSGLGAGYEQYF
>15|TRBV20-1|.|many|TRBJ2-3
TGCAGTGCTGATGAGCGGAAAACTGACACAGATACGCAGTATTTT
CSADERKTDTDTQYF
>16|TRBV11-1|.|.|TRBJ1-2
TGTGCCAGCAGCCCCCTGAGGGGAGGGGCGAGCTATGGCTACACCTTC
CASSPLRGGASYGYTF
>15|TRBV20-1|TRBD2|.|TRBJ2-1
TGCAGTGCTATCCCTACAGCGGGAGCATTCGATGAGCAGTTCTTC
CSAIPTAGAFDEQFF
>16|TRBV10-2|.|.|TRBJ2-3
TGCGCCAGCAGCGCCCGTCGTTTGGCGAGCACAGATACGCAGTATTTT
CASSARRLASTDTQYF
>12|TRBV12-3/TRBV12-4|.|many|TRBJ2-1
TGTGCCAGCAGTACTAGGGCGGTTAGGCAGTTCTTC
CASSTRAVRQFF
>15|TRBV7-8|.|.|TRBJ1-2
TGTGCCAGTAGAGGGGGTGGGGAAGATAACTATGGCTACACCTTC
CASRGGGEDNYGYTF
>15|TRBV5-1|.|many|TRBJ2-2
TGCGCCAGCAGCTTGGCAGGAGAGAACACCGGGGAGCTGTTTTTT
CASSLAGENTGELFF
>13|TRBV19|.|many|TRBJ1-3
TGTGCCAGTAGTAGGTTGAGTGGAAACACCATATATTTT
CASSRLSGNTIYF
>15|TRBV10-3|.|once|TRBJ1-3
TGTGCCAGCAGTTACTCGAGGGGTCCTGGAAACACCATATATTTT
CASSYSRGPGNTIYF
>16|TRBV4-3|.|.|TRBJ1-2
TGCGCCAGCAGCCAAGATGGCGGGGCAGCCACCTATGGCTACACCTTC
CASSQDGGAATYGYTF
>14|TRBV7-8|.|few|TRBJ2-7
TGTGCCAGCAGCGTGGGTGGTGGGGAATACGAGCAGTACTTC
CASSVGGGEYEQYF
>13|TRBV19|.|.|TRBJ1-2
TGTGCCAGTGGGCCCGGACAAGACTATGGCTACACCTTC
CASGPGQDYGYTF
>13|TRBV7-2|.|.|TRBJ1-5
TGTGCCAGCAGCTCATACGGGAGTGGGCCCCAGCATTTT
CASSSYGSGPQHF
>14|TRBV5-1|.|.|TRBJ2-7
TGCGCCAGCAGCTTGTACGCCGGAGCCTACGAGCAGTACTTC
CASSLYAGAYEQYF
>15|TRBV9|TRBD2|.|TRBJ2-7
TGTGCCAGCAGCGTAGGGACTAGTCCTCCCTACGAGCAGTACTTC
CASSVGTSPPYEQYF
>13|TRBV7-9|.|.|TRBJ2-7
TGTGCCAGCTCTTGGGCCGACTCCTACGAGCAGTACTTC
CASSWADSYEQYF
>15|TRBV7-8|TRBD1|many|TRBJ2-7
TGTGCCAGCAGCTTAGGGACAGGGATAGGTCTCGAGCAGTACTTC
CASSLGTGIGLEQYF
>18|TRBV10-1|TRBD2|.|TRBJ2-1
TGCGCCAGCAGCCAGGCCCCCCCTAGCGGGGGATGGACGAATGAGCAGTTCTTC
CASSQAPPSGGWTNEQFF
>12|TRBV9|.|.|TRBJ2-7
TGTGCCAGCAGCCGACTCTGGTACGAGCAGTACTTC
CASSRLWYEQYF
>15|TRBV24-1|TRBD2|.|TRBJ2-3
TGTGCCACCCAGCGAGGTAGCGGGGGCCCAGATACGCAGTATTTT
CATQRGSGGPDTQYF
>14|TRBV19|.|.|TRBJ1-2
TGTGCCAGTATCACCCCCGGGTCCTTAAGGGGCTACACCTTC
CASITPGSLRGYTF
>11|TRBV6-4|.|few|TRBJ2-1
TGTGCCAGCACGGAGGGGAATGAGCAGTTCTTC
CASTEGNEQFF
>15|TRBV5-1|.|.|TRBJ2-1
TGCGCCAGCAGCAGGGACACGACGAACTACAATGAGCAGTTCTTC
CASSRDTTNYNEQFF
>19|TRBV10-3|TRBD2|many|TRBJ2-1
TGTGCCATCAGTGAGTCGGCTCTAGCGGGAGGGTTCTCCTACAATGAGCAGTTCTTC
CAISESALAGGFSYNEQFF
>16|TRBV5-1|.|many|TRBJ2-3
TGCGCCAGCAGCTTGCGGGGCAGGGATTTGTCAGATACGCAGTATTTT
CASSLRGRDLSDTQYF
>15|TRBV15|.|.|TRBJ2-7
TGTGCCACCAGCAGGGGTAGGGGTAATAACGACGAGCAGTACTTC
CATSRGRGNNDEQYF
>16|TRBV11-1|TRBD1|.|TRBJ1-5
TGTGCCAGCAGCCCTGGAGACAGGGGACTTAATCAGCCCCAGCATTTT
CASSPGDRGLNQPQHF
>16|TRBV5-1|.|many|TRBJ2-7
TGCGCCAGCACCTCCGGGACATGGGGTGGCACCTACGAGCAGTACTTC
CASTSGTWGGTYEQYF
>15|TRBV2|.|few|TRBJ1-2
TGTGCCAGCAGTCCTATGACGGCCTCACCGGGTGGCTACACCTTC
CASSPMTASPGGYTF
>16|TRBV11-1|TRBD2|.|TRBJ2-7
TGTGCCAGCAGCTTACCCCTCGCTAGCGGGACATACGAGCAGTACTTC
CASSLPLASGTYEQYF
>13|TRBV6-1|.|many|TRBJ2-1
TGTGCCAGCAGTAGCGCCCCGCGGAATGAGCAGTTCTTC
CASSSAPRNEQFF
>18|TRBV27|TRBD1|few|TRBJ2-5
TGTGCCAGCAGCTCGGAATATGCAGGGGGCTCCTGGGAGGAGACCCAGTACTTC
CASSSEYAGGSWEETQYF
>16|TRBV15|.|many|TRBJ2-3
TGTGCCACCAGCAGTCAGAGGGGGGGCTACGCAGATACGCAGTATTTT
CATSSQRGGYADTQYF
>14|TRBV2|TRBD2|many|TRBJ2-1
TGTGCCAGTTTGAATAGCGGGAGCTACAATGAGCAGTTCTTC
CASLNSGSYNEQFF
>12|TRBV7-8|.|.|TRBJ2-3
TGCGCCAGCAGCCAAGATCTGGTCAAGCAGTATTTT
CASSQDLVKQYF
>14|TRBV7-8|.|.|TRBJ2-7
TGTGCCAGCAGCACCACCTGGGGGGGCGGCGAGCAGTACTTC
CASSTTWGGGEQYF
>15|TRBV20-1|TRBD2|.|TRBJ2-7
TGCAGTGCTAGAGTCTGGGGGAGGGCAACCTACGAGCAGTACTTC
CSARVWGRATYEQYF